The sequence of this T cell receptor beta chain was determined in a study of blood T cell repertoires in COVID-19. Study-level background: The samples span acute and convalescent COVID-19 from the United States, Italy and Spain.

The table came from immunoSEQ multiplex PCR; TCRdb's copy has only in-frame clones and leaves some out. There are 130,000 to 150,000 clones in the sample; around 90% occur only once, and about 1.7% lies in the top ten. The sample was peripheral blood. This clonotype originated in a man aged 70 or older with acute or convalescent COVID-19.

CDR3 sequence reads: CASTMRTGRTNYGYTF. CDR3 sequence (DNA): TGTGCCAGCACCATGCGGACAGGGCGAACTAACTATGGCTACACCTTC. The chain combines TRBV7-3 with TRBJ1-2; 8 bases are a match to TRBD1. Looked up from germline, CDR1 is SGHTA and CDR2 is FQGTGA. The CDR3 covers 16 residues. The V and J ends lost 7 bases and 0 bases, in that order; junction bases with no gene match: 10.